The 12 T cell receptor beta chains reported below all come from one sample, sequenced in a study of PD-L1 blockade in urothelial cancer. The time point denotes: peripheral blood 6 weeks after treatment start. The repertoire was sequenced with immunoSEQ multiplex PCR; TCRdb's copy has only in-frame clones and lacks some. The sample lists tens of thousands of clones; roughly 86% were seen once. The source material was PBMCs, sampled around atezolizumab (anti-PD-L1) treatment. The source is a man aged 60 to 75 with urothelial cancer.

This chain connects TRBV7-8 to TRBJ2-7; 9 bases agree with TRBD1. The CDR3 runs 16 residues. The V gene end was trimmed by 4 bases and the J gene end by 3 bases; junction bases not matched to a gene: 10. The germline CDR1 and CDR2 sequences are SGHVS and FQNEAQ. The CDR3 sequence is CASSSRTGTGFYEQYF. The DNA for the CDR3 is TGTGCCAGCAGCTCAAGGACCGGGACAGGGTTCTACGAGCAGTACTTC.

The CDR3 DNA reads as TGCGCCAGCAGCTTTACGGGACAAAGCACCGGGGAGCTGTTTTTT. Translated: CASSFTGQSTGELFF. This chain joins TRBV5-1 and TRBJ2-2, with a possible D match to TRBD1 (6 bases). The V gene lost 2 bases and the J gene lost 4 bases, with 12 bases spanning the gap. Per the germline V gene, CDR1 is SGHRS and CDR2 is YFSETQ. The CDR3 extends over 15 amino acids.

The CDR3 here is CASSKESGQSSYEQYF. The CDR3 coding sequence is TGTGCCAGCAGCAAGGAATCGGGACAGAGCTCCTACGAGCAGTACTTC. V usage is TRBV21-1 and J usage is TRBJ2-7; TRBD1 reflects the table's D call only, with no check against the DNA. TRBV21-1 is classified as a pseudogene. The CDR3 runs to 16 residues.

The rearrangement joins TRBV20-1 to TRBJ1-4; D uncertain. Germline values: CDR1 DFQATT, CDR2 SNEGSKA (reference sequence). The ends were cut back, 7 bases at V and 4 bases at J, with 7 bases in the middle. The CDR3 length is 11 residues. The DNA for the CDR3 is TGCAGTGTCACGGGTAATGAAAAACTGTTTTTT. Its translation: CSVTGNEKLFF.

The genes are TRBV5-1 and TRBJ1-6; D perhaps matches TRBD1 (5 bases). V lost 0 bases to trimming and J lost 12 bases, with 13 bases between them. Germline CDR1 and CDR2: SGHRS and YFSETQ. This CDR3 is 14 amino acids long. The CDR3, as DNA: TGCGCCAGCAGCTTGGATGAGGGGCGGGGACCCCTCCACTTT. Translating gives CASSLDEGRGPLHF.

J is TRBJ1-1 and V is TRBV30; TRBD1 might be the D (5 bases). Trimming shortened V by 0 bases and J by 10 bases, and 12 bases separated the two germline ends. In germline, CDR1 is GTSNPN, CDR2 SVGIG (reference sequence). CDR3 length equals 12 residues. The CDR3 bases are TGTGCCTGGAGTGTTCAGGGCTTGGCAGCTTTCTTT. Translation gives CAWSVQGLAAFF.

The chain has TRBV4-3 and TRBJ2-3; 7 nucleotides match TRBD2. Losses at the gene ends were 0 bases for V and 6 bases for J; bases not matched to a gene: 15. The germline gives CDR1 LGHNA, CDR2 YSLEER. The CDR3 consists of 18 residues. The CDR3 DNA sequence: TGCGCCAGCAGCCAAGACCCCCCCGACTCGCGGCGGGGGGATACGCAGTATTTT. Residues: CASSQDPPDSRRGDTQYF.

A single count supports this clone. The chain couples TRBV19 to TRBJ1-4; D may be TRBD1 (5 bases). The CDR3 loop spans 16 amino acids. V was trimmed by 1 base and J by 0 bases, leaving 9 bases between them. CDR1 LNHDA and CDR2 SQIVND come from the germline V gene (reference sequence). CDR3 residues: CASSIGQGSTNEKLFF. CDR3 coding DNA: TGTGCCAGTAGTATAGGTCAGGGCTCAACTAATGAAAAACTGTTTTTT.

The chain combines TRBV18 with TRBJ1-1, with D possibly matching TRBD1 (6 bases). The CDR3 runs to 14 residues. V lost 4 bases and J lost 0, with 9 bases in between. Looked up from germline, CDR1 is KGHSH and CDR2 is LQKENI. The CDR3 here is CASSQDSLNTEAFF. CDR3 DNA: TGTGCCAGCTCACAGGACAGCTTGAACACTGAAGCTTTCTTT.

This clone was detected once. The chain links TRBV18 to TRBJ2-6, with 11 nucleotides matching TRBD1. This CDR3 comprises 19 residues. The ends lost 1 base at V and 2 bases at J; junction bases unmatched: 7. CDR1 is KGHSH and CDR2 is LQKENI in the germline V gene. CDR3 in amino acids: CASSPRRTGGTTGANVLTF. The DNA of the CDR3 is TGTGCCAGCTCACCACGGCGGACAGGGGGCACTACTGGGGCCAACGTCCTGACTTTC.

The V and J genes are TRBV10-3 and TRBJ1-6; 8 nucleotides match TRBD1. This CDR3 region has 15 residues. The V and J ends lost 0 bases and 9 bases, in that order; junction bases with no gene match: 4. Germline CDR1 ENHRY, CDR2 SYGVKD. This CDR3 is CAISESAGGGSPLHF. The CDR3 DNA is TGTGCCATCAGTGAGTCGGCAGGGGGCGGTTCACCCCTCCACTTT.

This clone was observed a single time. V and J are TRBV15 and TRBJ2-7; a possible D gene is TRBD2 (5 bases). The V gene lost 0 bases and the J gene lost 0 bases, with 9 bases spanning the gap. This CDR3 comprises 15 residues. Germline CDR1 is LNHNV and CDR2 is YYDKDF (reference sequence). CDR3: CATSRDLDFSYEQYF. CDR3 DNA sequence: TGTGCCACCAGCAGAGATCTGGACTTCTCCTACGAGCAGTACTTC.